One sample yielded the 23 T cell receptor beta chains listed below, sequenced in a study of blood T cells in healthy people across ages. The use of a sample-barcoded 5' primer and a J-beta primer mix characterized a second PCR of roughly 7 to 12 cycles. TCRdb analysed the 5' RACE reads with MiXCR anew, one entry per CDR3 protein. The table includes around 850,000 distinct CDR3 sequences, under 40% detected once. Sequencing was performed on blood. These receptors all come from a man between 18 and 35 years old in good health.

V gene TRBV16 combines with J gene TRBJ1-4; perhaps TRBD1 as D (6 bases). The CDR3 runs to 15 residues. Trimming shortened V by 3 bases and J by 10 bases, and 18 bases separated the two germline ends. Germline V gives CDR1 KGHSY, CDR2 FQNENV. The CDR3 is CASSHVTGASGKLFF. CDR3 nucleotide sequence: TGTGCCAGCAGCCACGTGACAGGCGCATCTGGAAAACTGTTTTTT. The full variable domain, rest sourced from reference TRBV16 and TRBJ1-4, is GEEVAQTPKHLVRGEGQKAKLYCAPIKGHSYVFWYQQVLKNEFKFLISFQNENVFDETGMPKERFSAKCLPNSPCSLEIQATKLEDSAVYFCASSHVTGASGKLFFGSGTQLSVL.

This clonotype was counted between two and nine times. CDR3 loop: CASSLALPDTQYF. The CDR3 region has the DNA TGTGCCAGCAGCTTAGCGTTACCAGATACGCAGTATTTT. The chain carries TRBV7-9 and TRBJ2-3; D is unclear. Trimming removed 0 bases at V and 4 bases at J, with 5 bases between. The CDR3 length is 13 residues. CDR1 is SEHNR, CDR2 FQNEAQ, per germline (reference sequence).

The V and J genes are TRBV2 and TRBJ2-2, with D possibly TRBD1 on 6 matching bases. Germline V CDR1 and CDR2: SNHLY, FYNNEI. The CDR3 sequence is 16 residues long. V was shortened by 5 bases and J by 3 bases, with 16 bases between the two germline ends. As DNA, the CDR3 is TGTGCCAGCAGTCAGTCCCCAGGGGTGGACACCGGGGAGCTGTTTTTT. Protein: CASSQSPGVDTGELFF. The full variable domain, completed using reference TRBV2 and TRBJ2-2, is EPEVTQTPSHQVTQMGQEVILRCVPISNHLYFYWYRQILGQKVEFLVSFYNNEISEKSEIFDDQFSVERPDGSNFTLKIRSTKLEDSAMYFCASSQSPGVDTGELFFGEGSRLTVL.

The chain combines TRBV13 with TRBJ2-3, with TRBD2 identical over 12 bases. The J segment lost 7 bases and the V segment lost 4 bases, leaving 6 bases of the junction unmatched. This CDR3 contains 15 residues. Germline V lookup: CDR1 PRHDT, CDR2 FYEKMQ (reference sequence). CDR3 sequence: CASSSTGLAGYTQYF. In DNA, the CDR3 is TGTGCCAGCAGCTCCACAGGACTAGCGGGGTATACGCAGTATTTT.

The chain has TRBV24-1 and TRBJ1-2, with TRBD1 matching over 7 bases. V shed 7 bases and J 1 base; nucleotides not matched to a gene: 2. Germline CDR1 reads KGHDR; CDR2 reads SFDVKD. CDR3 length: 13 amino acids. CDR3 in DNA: TGTGCCACCAGCCAGGGGGATAACTATGGCTACACCTTC. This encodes CATSQGDNYGYTF.

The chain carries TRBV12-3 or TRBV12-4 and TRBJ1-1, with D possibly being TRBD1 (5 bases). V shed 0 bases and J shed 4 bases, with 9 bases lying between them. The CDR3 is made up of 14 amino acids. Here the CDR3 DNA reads TGTGCCAGCAGTTTAGCGCGGCAGGGCACTGAAGCTTTCTTT. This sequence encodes CASSLARQGTEAFF.

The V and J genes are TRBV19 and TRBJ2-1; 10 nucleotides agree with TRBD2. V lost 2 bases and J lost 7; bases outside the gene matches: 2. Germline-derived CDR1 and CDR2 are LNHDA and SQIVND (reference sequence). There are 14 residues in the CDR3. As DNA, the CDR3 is TGTGCCAGTAGTATACTAGCGGGGGATAATGAGCAGTTCTTC. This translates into CASSILAGDNEQFF.

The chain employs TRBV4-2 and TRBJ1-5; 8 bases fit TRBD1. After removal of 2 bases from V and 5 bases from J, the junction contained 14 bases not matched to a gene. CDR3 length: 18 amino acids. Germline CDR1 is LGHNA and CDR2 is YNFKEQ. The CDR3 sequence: CASSQPPGQGTQYQPQHF. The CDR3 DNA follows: TGTGCCAGCAGCCAACCTCCCGGACAGGGCACCCAGTATCAGCCCCAGCATTTT.

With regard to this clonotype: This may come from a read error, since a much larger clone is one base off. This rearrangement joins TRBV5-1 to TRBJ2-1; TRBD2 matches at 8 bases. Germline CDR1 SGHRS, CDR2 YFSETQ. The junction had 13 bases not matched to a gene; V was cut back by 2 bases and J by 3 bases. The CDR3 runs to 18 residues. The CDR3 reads CASSFMASGGSYYNEQFF. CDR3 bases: TGCGCCAGCAGCTTTATGGCCAGCGGGGGATCATACTACAATGAGCAGTTCTTC.

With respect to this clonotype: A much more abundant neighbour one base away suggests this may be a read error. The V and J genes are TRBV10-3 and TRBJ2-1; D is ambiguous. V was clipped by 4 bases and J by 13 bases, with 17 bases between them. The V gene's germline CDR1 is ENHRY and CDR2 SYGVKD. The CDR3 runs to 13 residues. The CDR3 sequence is CAISVVAEETQFF. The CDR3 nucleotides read TGTGCCATCAGTGTGGTGGCAGAAGAGACCCAGTTCTTC.

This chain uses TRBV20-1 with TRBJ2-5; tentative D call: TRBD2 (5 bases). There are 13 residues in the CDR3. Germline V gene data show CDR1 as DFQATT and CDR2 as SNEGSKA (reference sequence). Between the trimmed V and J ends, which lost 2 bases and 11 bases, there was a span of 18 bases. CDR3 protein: CSARWGVRNEQYF. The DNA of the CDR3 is TGCAGTGCTAGATGGGGAGTCCGCAATGAGCAGTACTTC.

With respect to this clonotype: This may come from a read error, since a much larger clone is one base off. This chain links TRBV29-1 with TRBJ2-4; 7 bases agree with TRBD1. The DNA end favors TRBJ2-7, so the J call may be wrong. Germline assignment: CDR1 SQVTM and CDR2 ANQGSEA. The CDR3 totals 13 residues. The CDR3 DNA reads TGCAGCGGTGAGGCGACAGGGACCTACGAGCAGTACTTC. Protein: CSGEATGTYEQYF.

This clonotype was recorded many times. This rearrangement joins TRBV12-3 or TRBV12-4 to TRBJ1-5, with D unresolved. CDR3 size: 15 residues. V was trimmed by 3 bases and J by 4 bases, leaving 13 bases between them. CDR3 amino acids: CASSLGSEVNQPQHF. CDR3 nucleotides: TGTGCCAGCAGTTTGGGCTCAGAAGTGAATCAGCCCCAGCATTTT.

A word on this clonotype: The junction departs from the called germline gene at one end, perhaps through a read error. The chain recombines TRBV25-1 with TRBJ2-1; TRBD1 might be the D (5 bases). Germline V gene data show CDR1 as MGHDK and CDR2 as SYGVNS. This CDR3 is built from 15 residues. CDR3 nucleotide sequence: TGTGCCAGCAGTGAAGGGATCAGGGTAAACAATGAGCAGTTATTC. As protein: CASSEGIRVNNEQLF.

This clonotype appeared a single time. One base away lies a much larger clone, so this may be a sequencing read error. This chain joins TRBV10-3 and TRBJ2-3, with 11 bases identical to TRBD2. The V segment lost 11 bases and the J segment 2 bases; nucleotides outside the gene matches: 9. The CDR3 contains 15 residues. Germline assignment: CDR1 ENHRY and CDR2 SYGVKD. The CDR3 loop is CASEGTSGHTDTQYF. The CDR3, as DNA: TGTGCCTCCGAAGGGACTAGCGGCCACACAGATACGCAGTATTTT.

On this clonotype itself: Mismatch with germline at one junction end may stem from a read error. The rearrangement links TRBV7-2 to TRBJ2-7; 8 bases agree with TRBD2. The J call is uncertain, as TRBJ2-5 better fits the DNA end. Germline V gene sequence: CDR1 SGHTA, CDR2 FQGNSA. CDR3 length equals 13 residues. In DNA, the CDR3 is TGTGCCGGCAGCTTAGCGGGGTCGGAGACCCAGTACTTC. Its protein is CAGSLAGSETQYF.

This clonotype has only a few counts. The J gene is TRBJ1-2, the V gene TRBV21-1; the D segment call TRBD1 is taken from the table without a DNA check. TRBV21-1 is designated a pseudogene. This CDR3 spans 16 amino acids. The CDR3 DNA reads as TGTGCCAGCCTCCACAGGACAGGGGGCATCAACTATGGCTACACCTTC. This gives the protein CASLHRTGGINYGYTF.

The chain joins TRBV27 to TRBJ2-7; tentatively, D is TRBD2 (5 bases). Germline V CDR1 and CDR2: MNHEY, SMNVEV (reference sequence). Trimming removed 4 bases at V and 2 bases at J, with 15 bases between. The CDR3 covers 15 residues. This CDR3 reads CASSSRGIGTYEQYF. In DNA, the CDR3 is TGTGCCAGCAGTTCCCGTGGCATCGGGACCTACGAGCAGTACTTC.

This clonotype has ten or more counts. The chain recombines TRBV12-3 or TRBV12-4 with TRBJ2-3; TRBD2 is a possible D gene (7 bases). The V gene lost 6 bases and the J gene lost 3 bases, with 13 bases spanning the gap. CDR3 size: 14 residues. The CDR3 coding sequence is TGTGCCAGCAGCTTGGGAGGGGGTACAGATACGCAGTATTTT. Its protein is CASSLGGGTDTQYF.

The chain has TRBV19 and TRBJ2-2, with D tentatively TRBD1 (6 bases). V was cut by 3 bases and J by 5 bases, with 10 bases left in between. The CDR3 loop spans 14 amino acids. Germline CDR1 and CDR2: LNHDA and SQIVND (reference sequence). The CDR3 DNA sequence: TGTGCCAGTAGTATGGACAGATCTACCGGGGAGCTGTTTTTT. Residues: CASSMDRSTGELFF.

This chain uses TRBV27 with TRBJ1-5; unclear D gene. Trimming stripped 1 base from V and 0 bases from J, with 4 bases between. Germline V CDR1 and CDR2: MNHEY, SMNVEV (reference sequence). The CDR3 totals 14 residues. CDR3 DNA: TGTGCCAGCAGTTTATTTGGTAGCAATCAGCCCCAGCATTTT. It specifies CASSLFGSNQPQHF.

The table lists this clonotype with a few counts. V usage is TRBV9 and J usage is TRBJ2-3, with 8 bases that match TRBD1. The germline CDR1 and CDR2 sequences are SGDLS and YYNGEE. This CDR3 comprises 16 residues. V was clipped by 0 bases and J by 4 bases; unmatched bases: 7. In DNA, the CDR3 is TGTGCCAGCAGCGTAGGGGGCAGGGGGCAGGCAGATACGCAGTATTTT. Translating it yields CASSVGGRGQADTQYF.

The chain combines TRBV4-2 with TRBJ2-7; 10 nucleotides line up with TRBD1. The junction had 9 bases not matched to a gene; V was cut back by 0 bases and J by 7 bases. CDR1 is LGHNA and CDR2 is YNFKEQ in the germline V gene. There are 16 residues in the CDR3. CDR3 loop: CASSQDRDRGTREQYF. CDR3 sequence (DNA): TGTGCCAGCAGCCAAGATAGGGACAGGGGAACGCGGGAGCAGTACTTC.